Included here is one TCR beta chain sequence, with context. The source of the sample is a study of blood T cell repertoires in COVID-19. Across the whole study: Collection of acute and convalescent COVID-19 samples took place in the United States, Italy and Spain. T cells, B-cell-depleted T cells, or PBMCs provided the cDNA or gDNA that served as material.

Method: immunoSEQ multiplex PCR; TCRdb's copy keeps in-frame clones and lacks some. In the table there are some 80,000 clones, 77% of which are singletons. V lost 0 bases, J lost 2 bases, and 3 bases lay in between. The germline gives CDR1 SGHRS, CDR2 YFSETQ. The CDR3 is made up of 14 amino acids. The rearrangement links TRBV5-1 to TRBJ2-6, with D unresolved. The TCR comes from a human donor in a cohort sampled during active COVID-19. Sequencing input: peripheral blood. CDR3 in amino acids: CASSLDTGANVLTF. CDR3 sequence (DNA): TGCGCCAGCAGCTTGGACACTGGGGCCAACGTCCTGACTTTC.